The T cell receptor (beta chain) under discussion was sequenced for a study of T-cell reconstitution after alpha-beta-depleted transplantation in children. Of note for this clonotype: The antigen is not known.

Study findings and constraints: Newly generated T cells supplied most T-cell counts and diversity one year post-transplant. Approximately two months post-transplant, alpha-beta T cells reportedly originated from several hundred expanded graft clones. Surviving recipient T cells and thymic progenitors produced the high day-60 TCRbeta diversity seen in some patients.

It was with unique molecular identifiers that the TCRbeta library was prepared. TCRdb reprocessed the PCR reads with MiXCR, giving one entry per CDR3 protein. The data hold 450,000 to 550,000 distinct CDR3 sequences, with over 9.5% observed a single time. The V end lost 5 bases, the J end lost 4 bases, and 9 bases lay between the germline ends. Looked up from germline, CDR1 is SGHRS and CDR2 is YFSETQ. CDR3 length equals 12 residues. V usage is TRBV5-1 and J usage is TRBJ2-5; D is uncertain. The specimen comprised PBMCs, mostly from graft donor cells, sampled 180 days after TCRalphabeta/CD19-depleted stem cell transplant. The source of this sequence is a female patient aged 2-10 years who had a stem cell transplant for aplastic anemia, so the T cells may come from the graft donor. CDR3 in amino acids: CASRRETETQYF. The CDR3 DNA reads TGCGCCAGCAGAAGGGAAACAGAGACCCAGTACTTC.